What follows are 3 T cell receptor beta chains derived from one specimen sequenced in a study of blood T cell repertoires in COVID-19 (dated by TCRdb to 2018 to 2020). The library was prepared using the immunoSEQ multiplex PCR assay. In TCRdb, the immuneACCESS table is reduced to in-frame sequences with V and J assigned. These tables do not hold every clone; where another copy was compared, an unresolved V gene accounts for under half, and the others remain unexplained. This sample is represented by about 280,000 clones; 85% of them were singletons. The top ten hold more than 4.5% of the sample. Material: peripheral blood. All receptors come from a man aged 50 to 60 with active or convalescent COVID-19.

The genes are TRBV7-6 and TRBJ2-7; TRBD2 agrees at 8 bases. Germline V gene sequence: CDR1 SGHVS, CDR2 FNYEAQ. The junction had 17 bases not matched to a gene; V was cut back by 0 bases and J by 4 bases. The CDR3 runs to 19 residues. The CDR3 here is CASSLAQLAEERSGYEQYF. The CDR3 coding sequence is TGTGCCAGCAGCTTAGCCCAACTAGCGGAAGAGAGGTCGGGTTACGAGCAGTACTTC.

The chain combines TRBV5-1 with TRBJ2-3; possibly TRBD1 for D (6 bases). Trimming took 4 bases from V and 1 from J, leaving 16 bases between them. The CDR3 loop spans 16 amino acids. Germline CDR1 reads SGHRS; CDR2 reads YFSETQ. The CDR3 loop reads CASSPTTGLGTDTQYF. The CDR3 nucleotides are TGCGCCAGCAGCCCAACTACAGGGCTGGGCACAGATACGCAGTATTTT.

The J gene is TRBJ1-2, the V gene TRBV28; no definite D call. CDR1 is MDHEN, CDR2 SYDVKM, per germline. This CDR3 is built from 13 residues. V shed 3 bases and J shed 2 bases, with 7 bases lying between them. The CDR3 DNA sequence: TGTGCCAGCAGTTTCGATGAGAACTATGGCTACACCTTC. Translating gives CASSFDENYGYTF.